This T cell receptor beta chain derives from a study of tumor-infiltrating lymphocytes in primary liver carcinoma. Overall study: All lesions had stage T1-T3 N0M0 and roughly 4.2 to 10 cm widths. Roughly 3.5 to 8 million productive TCRbeta reads came from each sample, comparable across tissue types.

About this clonotype itself: One end of the junction varies from germline; a read error may be responsible.

In addition to blood RNA drawn from unsorted whole blood, germline DNA was extracted. With chronic HBV infection, the patients were also treatment-naive. Surgery was preceded by the collection of 3 to 4.5 milliliters of peripheral blood. cDNA specific to TCR beta was made from around 530 ng of total RNA, with a constant-region primer employed for priming. Three nested multiplex PCR rounds of slightly modified ARM-PCR generated TCR beta libraries. Running around 9 cycles apiece, the first two PCR rounds relied on TRBV1-TRBV30 forward primers together with a C-beta reverse primer. TCRdb re-called the multiplex PCR reads with MiXCR, one entry per CDR3 protein. The sample includes more than 150,000 distinct CDR3 sequences, about 60% of them seen just once. CDR3 length: 21 residues.

The receptor's source is a man aged 40-50 years with primary liver carcinoma and hepatitis B virus infection. J is TRBJ2-1 and V is TRBV12-3 or TRBV12-4, with 15 bases matching TRBD2. Sequencing input: peripheral blood. The CDR3 region has the DNA TGTGCCAGCAGTCCAGGAAGGGGGACTAGCGGGAGGCTTACCTCCTACATTGAGCAGTTCTTC. Translation gives CASSPGRGTSGRLTSYIEQFF.